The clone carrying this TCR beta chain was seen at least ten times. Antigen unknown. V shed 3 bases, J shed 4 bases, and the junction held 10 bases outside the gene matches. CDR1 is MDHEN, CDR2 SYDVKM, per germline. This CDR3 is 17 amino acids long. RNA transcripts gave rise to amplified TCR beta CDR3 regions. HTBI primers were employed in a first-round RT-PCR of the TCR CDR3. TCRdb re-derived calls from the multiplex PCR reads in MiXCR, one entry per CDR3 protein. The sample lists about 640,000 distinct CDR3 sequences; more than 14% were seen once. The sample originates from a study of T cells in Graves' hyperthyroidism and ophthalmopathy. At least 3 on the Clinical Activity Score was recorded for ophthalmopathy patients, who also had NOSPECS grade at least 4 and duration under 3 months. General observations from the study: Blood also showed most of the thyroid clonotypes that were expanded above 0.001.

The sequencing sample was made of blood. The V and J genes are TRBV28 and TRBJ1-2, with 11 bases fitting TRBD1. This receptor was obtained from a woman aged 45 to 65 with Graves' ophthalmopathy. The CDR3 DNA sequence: TGTGCCAGCAGTTTTCCCGGGACAGGGGGGACCCTCTATGGCTACACCTTC. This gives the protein CASSFPGTGGTLYGYTF.